These 30 T cell receptor beta chains came from one sample sequenced in a study of CD8 T cells in Susac syndrome. Random hexamers served to reverse transcribe about 0.5 to 1 ug RNA. TCRdb recomputed calls from the immunoSEQ multiplex PCR reads with MiXCR, one row per CDR3 protein. The table lists around 180,000 distinct CDR3 sequences, roughly 95% of them singletons. The source material was CD8+ T cells from PBMCs. All receptors come from a human donor with multiple sclerosis.

This clonotype has only one observation. This chain links TRBV28 with TRBJ2-5; D ambiguous. This CDR3 is 15 amino acids long. The V gene's germline CDR1 is MDHEN and CDR2 SYDVKM. V was trimmed by 8 bases and J by 0 bases, leaving 16 bases between them. CDR3 residues: CASCDPNSYQETQYF. The CDR3 bases are TGTGCCAGCTGCGACCCTAACAGCTACCAAGAGACCCAGTACTTC.

This sequence joins TRBV29-1 and TRBJ1-1; D unclear. The CDR3 runs to 13 residues. The germline V gene encodes CDR1 SQVTM and CDR2 ANQGSEA. V was trimmed by 3 bases and J by 0 bases, leaving 8 bases between them. The CDR3 DNA is TGCAGCGTTGATAACATCATGAACACTGAAGCTTTCTTT. Protein: CSVDNIMNTEAFF.

The chain couples TRBV15 to TRBJ2-7; D remains ambiguous. Germline V gives CDR1 LNHNV, CDR2 YYDKDF (reference sequence). The CDR3 is 13 residues long. V was cut by 3 bases and J by 7 bases, with 13 bases left in between. CDR3 bases: TGTGCCACCAGCAGTTCCCCGGATCCAGAGCAGTACTTC. This codes for CATSSSPDPEQYF.

The rearrangement uses TRBV27 and TRBJ2-1, with 9 positions matching TRBD2. CDR3 length: 15 residues. V shed 2 bases, J shed 8 bases, and the junction held 7 bases outside the gene matches. From germline, CDR1 is MNHEY and CDR2 SMNVEV (reference sequence). The CDR3 DNA follows: TGTGCCAGCAGTTTACTAAATAGCGGGAGCCATGAGCAGTTCTTC. This sequence encodes CASSLLNSGSHEQFF.

The chain links TRBV29-1 to TRBJ2-1; TRBD1 matches 9 bases. The CDR3 totals 14 residues. Per the germline V gene, CDR1 is SQVTM and CDR2 is ANQGSEA. Trimming removed 6 bases from V and 4 bases from J; junction bases left unmatched: 7. This CDR3 reads CSVQGTGFYNEQFF. The CDR3 DNA reads TGCAGCGTCCAAGGGACAGGGTTTTACAATGAGCAGTTCTTC.

The chain employs TRBV29-1 and TRBJ2-3, with 8 bases identical to TRBD1. Germline CDR1 and CDR2: SQVTM and ANQGSEA. This CDR3 is 14 amino acids long. V lost 4 bases, J lost 2 bases, and 5 bases stayed unmatched. The CDR3 coding sequence is TGCAGCGTTGCCAGACAGGGGACCACAGATACGCAGTATTTT. Translating gives CSVARQGTTDTQYF.

The chain carries TRBV12-3 or TRBV12-4 and TRBJ2-3; D ambiguous. The CDR3 covers 14 residues. V was clipped by 1 base and J by 6 bases, with 11 bases between them. CDR3 DNA sequence: TGTGCCAGCAGTTTAGATCAGGCGATGGATACGCAGTATTTT. Protein sequence: CASSLDQAMDTQYF.

The CDR3 is CSASLAGGEWAYNEQFF. CDR3 DNA sequence: TGCAGTGCTAGCCTAGCGGGAGGAGAGTGGGCCTACAATGAGCAGTTCTTC. The gene calls are TRBV20-1 and TRBJ2-1; the match to TRBD2 covers 11 bases. V dropped 3 bases and J dropped 2; count of bases not matched to a gene: 9. Germline CDR1 DFQATT, CDR2 SNEGSKA (reference sequence). This CDR3 contains 17 residues.

V usage is TRBV12-3 or TRBV12-4 and J usage is TRBJ2-5; D ambiguous. This CDR3 spans 14 amino acids. Between the trimmed V and J ends, which lost 1 base and 5 bases, there was a span of 11 bases. The CDR3 protein is CASSLVARLETQYF. The DNA of the CDR3 is TGTGCCAGCAGTTTAGTCGCCCGCCTGGAGACCCAGTACTTC.

This clonotype has only one observation. The J gene is TRBJ2-1, the V gene TRBV13, with 9 bases identical to TRBD1. The CDR3 runs to 16 residues. The germline V gene has CDR1 PRHDT and CDR2 FYEKMQ (reference sequence). V dropped 5 bases and J dropped 5; count of bases not matched to a gene: 10. Here the CDR3 reads CASSPKGTGPDNEQFF. The CDR3 DNA reads as TGTGCCAGCAGCCCTAAAGGGACAGGGCCCGACAATGAGCAGTTCTTC. The whole variable domain, remainder taken from reference TRBV13 and TRBJ2-1, is AAGVIQSPRHLIKEKRETATLKCYPIPRHDTVYWYQQGPGQDPQFLISFYEKMQSDKGSIPDRFSAQQFSDYHSELNMSSLELGDSALYFCASSPKGTGPDNEQFFGPGTRLTVL.

The chain has TRBV20-1 and TRBJ2-7; D unresolved. The CDR3 consists of 14 residues. Germline assignment: CDR1 DFQATT and CDR2 SNEGSKA (reference sequence). The ends were cut back, 2 bases at V and 2 bases at J, with 13 bases in the middle. CDR3 sequence reads: CSARNLESAYEQYF. The CDR3 nucleotides are TGCAGTGCTAGAAATTTGGAGAGCGCCTACGAGCAGTACTTC.

The CDR3 coding sequence is TGCGCCAGCAGTCAAATCCGGGGGCGACGCGAGCAGTACTTC. This encodes CASSQIRGRREQYF. The V call is TRBV23-1, the J call TRBJ2-7; either TRBD1 or TRBD2 may supply D (6 bases each). TRBV23-1 is treated as an ORF (open reading frame) with a function not yet certain. The V end was cut by 2 bases, the J end by 6 bases, with 14 bases between. CDR3 length equals 14 residues.

A few counts support this clonotype. The V call is TRBV29-1, the J call TRBJ2-7; no definite D call. With 5 bases removed from V and 1 base from J, the gap between germline ends came to 9 bases. The CDR3 totals 12 residues. The germline gives CDR1 SQVTM, CDR2 ANQGSEA. The CDR3 here is CSVIGASYEQYF. The CDR3 DNA is TGCAGCGTTATTGGTGCTTCCTACGAGCAGTACTTC.

This clonotype turned up a few times. The V call is TRBV7-9, the J call TRBJ1-2, with 8 bases aligning to TRBD1. CDR1 is SEHNR, CDR2 FQNEAQ, per germline (reference sequence). This CDR3 is 14 amino acids long. V trimming: 6 bases; J trimming: 5 bases; junction bases outside the gene matches: 8. CDR3 in DNA: TGTGCCAGCAGTCTAGGGACAGGAACGTATGGCTACACCTTC. Its translation: CASSLGTGTYGYTF.

The J gene is TRBJ1-1, the V gene TRBV4-2, with D possibly matching TRBD1 (6 bases). Germline loops: CDR1 LGHNA, CDR2 YNFKEQ. CDR3 length: 12 amino acids. V lost 8 bases to trimming and J lost 7 bases, with 14 bases between them. The CDR3 DNA follows: TGTGCCAGCCGGGGGGCAGGGGATGAAGCTTTCTTT. It codes for CASRGAGDEAFF.

The rearrangement links TRBV19 to TRBJ2-7; 9 bases match TRBD1. The CDR3 length is 15 residues. CDR1 and CDR2 from the germline V gene are LNHDA and SQIVND (reference sequence). The J segment lost 2 bases and the V segment lost 8 bases, leaving 10 bases of the junction unmatched. CDR3 protein: CASRPGTGPTYEQYF. The CDR3 DNA follows: TGTGCCAGTCGTCCCGGGACAGGGCCCACCTACGAGCAGTACTTC.

The genes are TRBV27 and TRBJ2-7, with D maybe TRBD2 (5 bases). The V and J ends lost 5 bases and 5 bases respectively, with 16 bases between them. This CDR3 comprises 14 residues. Germline CDR1 and CDR2: MNHEY and SMNVEV (reference sequence). The DNA of the CDR3 is TGTGCCAGCAGTGAGGGAATTGGGGTAGACGAGCAGTACTTC. The encoded protein is CASSEGIGVDEQYF.

This clonotype was recorded once. The CDR3 coding sequence is TGTGCCAGCAGTACTAGGACAGGGGGCTACGAGCAGTACTTC. Its protein product is CASSTRTGGYEQYF. V is TRBV6-5 and J is TRBJ2-7; TRBD1 agrees at 10 bases. Germline V gene data show CDR1 as MNHEY and CDR2 as SVGAGI. This CDR3 is built from 14 residues. V shed 5 bases and J 3 bases; nucleotides not matched to a gene: 4.

This chain uses TRBV4-1 with TRBJ1-1, with TRBD1 as a possible D gene (5 bases). The ends were cut back, 4 bases at V and 1 base at J, with 10 bases in the middle. CDR1 MGHRA and CDR2 YSYEKL come from the germline V gene. The CDR3 consists of 14 residues. The chain's CDR3 is CASSRHQGNTEAFF. Written as DNA, the CDR3 is TGCGCCAGCAGCCGACATCAGGGGAACACTGAAGCTTTCTTT.

This clonotype was observed a single time. The chain couples TRBV30 to TRBJ2-1; 11 bases are a match to TRBD1. The V segment lost 7 bases and the J segment 1 base; nucleotides outside the gene matches: 9. CDR1 GTSNPN and CDR2 SVGIG come from the germline V gene (reference sequence). This CDR3 comprises 16 residues. The CDR3 bases are TGTGCCTCGCTGCCCGGGACAGGGGGGTCCTACAATGAGCAGTTCTTC. It encodes CASLPGTGGSYNEQFF. The complete variable domain, with remaining parts taken from reference TRBV30 and TRBJ2-1, reads SQTIHQWPATLVQPVGSPLSLECTVEGTSNPNLYWYRQAAGRGLQLLFYSVGIGQISSEVPQNLSASRPQDRQFILSSKKLLLSDSGFYLCASLPGTGGSYNEQFFGPGTRLTVL.

The chain employs TRBV7-2 and TRBJ2-1; TRBD1 might be the D (6 bases). The CDR3 extends over 14 amino acids. The V end was cut by 2 bases, the J end by 4 bases, with 9 bases between. From germline, CDR1 is SGHTA and CDR2 FQGNSA. The CDR3 DNA is TGTGCCAGCAGCTTAACTACAGGGTACAATGAGCAGTTCTTC. Its translation: CASSLTTGYNEQFF.

For the CDR3, the DNA is TGCAGCGTTGAGTTTAGCGGGTTCACCGGGGAGCTGTTTTTT. The encoded protein is CSVEFSGFTGELFF. The chain couples TRBV29-1 to TRBJ2-2, with 7 bases aligning to TRBD2. V dropped 3 bases and J dropped 4; count of bases not matched to a gene: 5. In germline, CDR1 is SQVTM, CDR2 ANQGSEA. The CDR3 totals 14 residues.

This chain connects TRBV2 to TRBJ2-7; D gene unclear. Germline assignment: CDR1 SNHLY and CDR2 FYNNEI. V was pared by 1 base and J by 7 bases, with 17 bases between. The CDR3 has 15 amino acids. CDR3 amino acids: CASSEVPAPGREQYF. Written as DNA, the CDR3 is TGTGCCAGCAGTGAAGTGCCGGCACCCGGTCGGGAGCAGTACTTC.

V usage is TRBV27 and J usage is TRBJ1-1; no firm D call. The CDR3 is 15 amino acids. Germline CDR1 MNHEY, CDR2 SMNVEV (reference sequence). V shed 5 bases and J shed 0 bases, with 13 bases lying between them. The CDR3 DNA sequence: TGTGCCAGCAGTAGGTTTGGACGGTTGAACACTGAAGCTTTCTTT. Translated, it gives CASSRFGRLNTEAFF.

The V and J genes are TRBV28 and TRBJ2-3; D is undetermined. Germline V gene data show CDR1 as MDHEN and CDR2 as SYDVKM. Trimming left V 2 bases short and J 5 bases short, with 14 bases between. This CDR3 comprises 15 residues. The CDR3 sequence is CASSLGSPNQDTQYF. CDR3 nucleotides: TGTGCCAGCAGTTTAGGTTCCCCTAATCAAGATACGCAGTATTTT.

The V gene is TRBV7-9, the J gene TRBJ2-1; a weak D match, TRBD1 (5 bases). In germline, CDR1 is SEHNR, CDR2 FQNEAQ (reference sequence). The V and J ends lost 2 bases and 8 bases respectively, with 10 bases between them. The CDR3 spans 13 residues. CDR3: CASSLRQFDEQFF. DNA for the CDR3: TGTGCCAGCAGCTTACGACAGTTCGATGAGCAGTTCTTC.

This chain uses TRBV24-1 with TRBJ2-1, with 7 bases aligning to TRBD1. The ends lost 4 bases at V and 4 bases at J; junction bases unmatched: 9. The CDR3 consists of 16 residues. Looked up from germline, CDR1 is KGHDR and CDR2 is SFDVKD. CDR3 in amino acids: CATSDTPGQPYNEQFF. Written as DNA, the CDR3 is TGTGCCACCAGTGACACTCCGGGACAGCCATACAATGAGCAGTTCTTC.

The V gene is TRBV12-5, the J gene TRBJ2-4, with D perhaps matching TRBD1 or TRBD2 (5 bases each). The CDR3 consists of 19 residues. V was shortened by 2 bases and J by 0 bases, with 20 bases between the two germline ends. The germline CDR1 and CDR2 sequences are LGHNT and FRNRAP. In DNA form, the CDR3 reads TGTGCTAGTGGTTTGTCCCCGGGGCCGAGCGGTCTAGCCAAAAACATTCAGTACTTC. Its protein is CASGLSPGPSGLAKNIQYF.

Worth noting for this clonotype: At one end the junction does not follow the germline gene, possibly because of a read error. The V call is TRBV27, the J call TRBJ2-1, with TRBD1 matching over 9 bases. This CDR3 spans 17 amino acids. The germline V gene has CDR1 MNHEY and CDR2 SMNVEV (reference sequence). The CDR3 spells CASSSGTGSASHNGQFF. CDR3 DNA: TGTGCCAGCAGTTCCGGGACAGGGTCGGCCTCTCACAATGGGCAGTTCTTC.

The CDR3 nucleotides read TGTGCCAGCAGCGTGGGGACTAGCACAGATACGCAGTATTTT. Amino acids: CASSVGTSTDTQYF. The chain couples TRBV9 to TRBJ2-3; D may be TRBD2 (6 bases). The CDR3 extends over 14 amino acids. CDR1 and CDR2 (germline): SGDLS, YYNGEE. V was pared by 2 bases and J by 0 bases, with 7 bases between.